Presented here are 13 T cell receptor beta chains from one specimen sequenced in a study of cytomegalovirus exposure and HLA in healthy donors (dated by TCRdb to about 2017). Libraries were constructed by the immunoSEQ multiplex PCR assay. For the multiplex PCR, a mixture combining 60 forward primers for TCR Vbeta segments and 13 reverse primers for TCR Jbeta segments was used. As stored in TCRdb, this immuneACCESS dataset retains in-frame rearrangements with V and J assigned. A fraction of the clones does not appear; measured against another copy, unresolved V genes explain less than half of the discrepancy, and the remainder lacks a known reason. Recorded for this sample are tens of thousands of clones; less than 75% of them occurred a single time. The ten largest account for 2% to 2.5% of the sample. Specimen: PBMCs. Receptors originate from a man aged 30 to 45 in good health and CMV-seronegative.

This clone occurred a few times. As DNA, the CDR3 is TGCGCCAGCAGCCAAGGGGCTCTAGCGGGAGGGCCTAACGGGGAGCTGTTTTTT. Translating gives CASSQGALAGGPNGELFF. The gene calls are TRBV4-1 and TRBJ2-2; 12 positions match TRBD2. The CDR3 is 18 residues long. From germline, CDR1 is MGHRA and CDR2 YSYEKL. The junction had 10 bases not matched to a gene; V was cut back by 1 base and J by 7 bases.

CDR3 residues: CASSSDRHEQYF. CDR3 bases: TGTGCCAGCAGTTCGGACAGGCACGAGCAGTACTTC. The chain is built from TRBV7-9 and TRBJ2-7; 7 bases align to TRBD1. CDR1 SEHNR and CDR2 FQNEAQ come from the germline V gene (reference sequence). Losses at the gene ends were 6 bases for V and 5 bases for J; bases not matched to a gene: 4. This CDR3 comprises 12 residues.

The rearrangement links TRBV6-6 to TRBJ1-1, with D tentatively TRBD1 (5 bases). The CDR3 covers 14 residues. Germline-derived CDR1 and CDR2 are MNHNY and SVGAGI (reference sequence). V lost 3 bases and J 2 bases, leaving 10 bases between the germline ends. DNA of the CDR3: TGTGCCAGCAGTTATTCAGGGTTTAACACTGAAGCTTTCTTT. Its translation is CASSYSGFNTEAFF.

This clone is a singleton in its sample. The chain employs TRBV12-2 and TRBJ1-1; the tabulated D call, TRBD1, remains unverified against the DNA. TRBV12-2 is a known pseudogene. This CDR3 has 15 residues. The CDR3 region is CASRLAGTTGSEAFF. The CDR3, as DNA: TGTGCAAGTCGCTTAGCGGGGACGACAGGGAGTGAAGCTTTCTTT.

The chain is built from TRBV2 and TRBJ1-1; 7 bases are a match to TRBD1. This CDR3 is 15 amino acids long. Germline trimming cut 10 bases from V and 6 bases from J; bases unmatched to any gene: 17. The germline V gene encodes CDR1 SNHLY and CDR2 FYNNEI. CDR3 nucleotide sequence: TGTGCCACCCTTCGAAGGCCGGGACAGCTGGCTGAAGCTTTCTTT. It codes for CATLRRPGQLAEAFF.

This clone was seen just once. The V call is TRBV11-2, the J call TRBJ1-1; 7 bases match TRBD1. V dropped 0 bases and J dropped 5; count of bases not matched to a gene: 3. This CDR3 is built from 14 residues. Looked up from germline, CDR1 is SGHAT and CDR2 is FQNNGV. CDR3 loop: CASSLETGQTEAFF. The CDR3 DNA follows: TGTGCCAGCAGCTTAGAGACAGGGCAGACTGAAGCTTTCTTT. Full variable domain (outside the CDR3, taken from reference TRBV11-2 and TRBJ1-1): EAGVAQSPRYKIIEKRQSVAFWCNPISGHATLYWYQQILGQGPKLLIQFQNNGVVDDSQLPKDRFSAERLKGVDSTLKIQPAKLEDSAVYLCASSLETGQTEAFFGQGTRLTVV.

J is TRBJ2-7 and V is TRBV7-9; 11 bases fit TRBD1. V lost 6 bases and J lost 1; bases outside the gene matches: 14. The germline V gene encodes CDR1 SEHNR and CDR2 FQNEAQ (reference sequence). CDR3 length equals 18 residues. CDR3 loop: CASSRTGGEVAGSYEQYF. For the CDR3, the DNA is TGTGCCAGCAGTCGGACAGGGGGCGAGGTCGCGGGATCCTACGAGCAGTACTTC.

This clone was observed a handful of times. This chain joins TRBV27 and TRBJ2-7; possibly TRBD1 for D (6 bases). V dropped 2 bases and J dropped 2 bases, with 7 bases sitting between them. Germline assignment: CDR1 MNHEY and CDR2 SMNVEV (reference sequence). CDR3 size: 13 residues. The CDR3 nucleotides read TGTGCCAGCAGTTTACAGGGGCCCTACGAGCAGTACTTC. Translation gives CASSLQGPYEQYF.

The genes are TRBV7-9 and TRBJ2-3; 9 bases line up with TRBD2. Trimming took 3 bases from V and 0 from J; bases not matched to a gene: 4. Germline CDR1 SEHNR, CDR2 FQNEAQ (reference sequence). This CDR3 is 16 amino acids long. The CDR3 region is CASSFQLAGSTDTQYF. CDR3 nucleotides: TGTGCCAGCAGCTTCCAACTAGCGGGTAGCACAGATACGCAGTATTTT.

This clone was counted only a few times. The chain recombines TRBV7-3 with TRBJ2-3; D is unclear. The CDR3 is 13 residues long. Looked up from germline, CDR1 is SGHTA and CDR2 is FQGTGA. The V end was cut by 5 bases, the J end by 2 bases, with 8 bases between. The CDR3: CASSLLSTDTQYF. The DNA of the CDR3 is TGTGCCAGCAGCCTCCTTTCCACAGATACGCAGTATTTT.

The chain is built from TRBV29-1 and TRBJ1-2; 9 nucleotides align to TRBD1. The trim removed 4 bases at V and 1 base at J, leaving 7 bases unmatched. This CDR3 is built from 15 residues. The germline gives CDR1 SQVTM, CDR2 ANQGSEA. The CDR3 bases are TGCAGCGTTGGTGGGACAGGGATTCGTAACTATGGCTACACCTTC. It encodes CSVGGTGIRNYGYTF.

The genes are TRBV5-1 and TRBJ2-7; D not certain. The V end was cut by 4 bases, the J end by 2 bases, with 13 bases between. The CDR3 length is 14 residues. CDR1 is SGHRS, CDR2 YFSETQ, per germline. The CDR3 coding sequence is TGCGCCAGCAGCCATGTGGAACAGCCCTACGAGCAGTACTTC. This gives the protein CASSHVEQPYEQYF.

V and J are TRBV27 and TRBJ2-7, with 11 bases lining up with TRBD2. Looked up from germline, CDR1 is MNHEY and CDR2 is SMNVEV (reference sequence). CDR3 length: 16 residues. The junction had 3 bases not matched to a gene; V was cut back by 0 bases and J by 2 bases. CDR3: CASSLSLAGGTYEQYF. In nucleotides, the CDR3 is TGTGCCAGCAGTTTATCCCTAGCGGGAGGCACCTACGAGCAGTACTTC.